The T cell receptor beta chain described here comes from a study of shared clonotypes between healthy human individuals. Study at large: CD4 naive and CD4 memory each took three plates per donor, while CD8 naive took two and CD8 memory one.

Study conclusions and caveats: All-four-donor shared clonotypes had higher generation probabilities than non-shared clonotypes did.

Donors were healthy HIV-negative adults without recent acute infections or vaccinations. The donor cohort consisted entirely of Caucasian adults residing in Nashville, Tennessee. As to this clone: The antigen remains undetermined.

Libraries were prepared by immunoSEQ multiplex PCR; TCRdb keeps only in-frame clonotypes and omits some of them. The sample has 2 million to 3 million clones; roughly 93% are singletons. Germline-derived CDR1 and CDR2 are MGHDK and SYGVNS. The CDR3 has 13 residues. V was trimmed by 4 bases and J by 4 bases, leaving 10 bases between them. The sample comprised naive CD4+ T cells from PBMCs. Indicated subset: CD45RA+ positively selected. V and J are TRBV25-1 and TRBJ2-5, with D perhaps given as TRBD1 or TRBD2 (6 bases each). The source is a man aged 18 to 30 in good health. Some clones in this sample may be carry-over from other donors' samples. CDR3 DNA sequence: TGTGCCAGCAGTGCGGGGGCGAGAGAGACCCAGTACTTC. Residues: CASSAGARETQYF.